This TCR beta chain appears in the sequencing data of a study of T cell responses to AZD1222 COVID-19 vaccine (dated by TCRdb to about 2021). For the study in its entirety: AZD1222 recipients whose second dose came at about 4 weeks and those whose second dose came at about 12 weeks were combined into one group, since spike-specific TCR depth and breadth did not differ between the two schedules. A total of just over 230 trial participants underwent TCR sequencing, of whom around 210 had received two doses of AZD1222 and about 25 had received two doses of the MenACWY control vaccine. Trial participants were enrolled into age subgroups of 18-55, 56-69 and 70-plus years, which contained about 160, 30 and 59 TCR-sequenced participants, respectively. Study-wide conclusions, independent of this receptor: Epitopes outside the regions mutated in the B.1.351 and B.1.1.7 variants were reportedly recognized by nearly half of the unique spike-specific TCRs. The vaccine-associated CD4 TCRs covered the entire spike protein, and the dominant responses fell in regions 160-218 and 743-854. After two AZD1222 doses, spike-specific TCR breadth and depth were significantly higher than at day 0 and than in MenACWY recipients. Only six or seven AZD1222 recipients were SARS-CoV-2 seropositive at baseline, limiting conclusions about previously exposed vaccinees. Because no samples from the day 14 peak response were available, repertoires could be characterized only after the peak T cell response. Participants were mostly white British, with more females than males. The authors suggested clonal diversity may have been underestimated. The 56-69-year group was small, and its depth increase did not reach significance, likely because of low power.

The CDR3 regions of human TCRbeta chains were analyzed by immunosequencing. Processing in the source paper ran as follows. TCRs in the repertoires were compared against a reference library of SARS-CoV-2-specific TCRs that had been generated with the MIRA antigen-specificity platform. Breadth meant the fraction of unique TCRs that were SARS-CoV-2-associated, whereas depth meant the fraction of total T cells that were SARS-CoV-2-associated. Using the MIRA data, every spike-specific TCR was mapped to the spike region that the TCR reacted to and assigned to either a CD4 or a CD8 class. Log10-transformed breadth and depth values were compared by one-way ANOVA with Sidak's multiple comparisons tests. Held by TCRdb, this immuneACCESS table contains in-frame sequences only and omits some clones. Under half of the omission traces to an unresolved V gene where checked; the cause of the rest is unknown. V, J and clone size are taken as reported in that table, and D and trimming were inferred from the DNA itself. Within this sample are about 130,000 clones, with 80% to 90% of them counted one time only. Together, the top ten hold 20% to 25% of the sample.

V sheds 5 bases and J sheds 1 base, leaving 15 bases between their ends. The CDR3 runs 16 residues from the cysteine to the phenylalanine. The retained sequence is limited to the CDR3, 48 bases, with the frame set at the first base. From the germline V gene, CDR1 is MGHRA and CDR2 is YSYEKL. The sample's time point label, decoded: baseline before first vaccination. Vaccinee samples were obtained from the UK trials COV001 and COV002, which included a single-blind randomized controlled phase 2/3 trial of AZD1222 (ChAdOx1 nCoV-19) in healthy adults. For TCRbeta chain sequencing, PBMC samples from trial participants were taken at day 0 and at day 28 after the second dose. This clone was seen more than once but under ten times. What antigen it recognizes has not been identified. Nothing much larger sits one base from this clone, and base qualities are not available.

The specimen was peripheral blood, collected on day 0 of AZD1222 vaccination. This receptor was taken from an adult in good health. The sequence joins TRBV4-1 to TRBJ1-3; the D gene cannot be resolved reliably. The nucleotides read TGCGCCAGCAGCAGGTCGGTAACGGGATCTGGAAACACCATATATTTT. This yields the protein CASSRSVTGSGNTIYF.